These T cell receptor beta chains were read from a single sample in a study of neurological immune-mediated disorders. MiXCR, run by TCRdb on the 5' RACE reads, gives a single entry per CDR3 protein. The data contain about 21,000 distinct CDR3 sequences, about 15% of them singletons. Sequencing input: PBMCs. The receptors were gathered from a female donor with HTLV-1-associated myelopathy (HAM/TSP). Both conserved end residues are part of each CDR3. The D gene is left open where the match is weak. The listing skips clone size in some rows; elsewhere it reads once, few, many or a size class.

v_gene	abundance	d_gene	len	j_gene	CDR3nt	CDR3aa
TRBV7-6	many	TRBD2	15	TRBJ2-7	TGTGCCAGCAGCTTAGCTAGCGGGGGGTCCTACGAGCAGTACTTC	CASSLASGGSYEQYF
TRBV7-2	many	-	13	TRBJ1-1	TGTGCCAGCAGCTTAGCCCCGGGAAGAGAAGCTTTCTTT	CASSLAPGREAFF
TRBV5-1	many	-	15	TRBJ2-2	TGCGCCAGCAGCTTGGGCAGAAAGAACACCGGGGAGCTGTTTTTT	CASSLGRKNTGELFF
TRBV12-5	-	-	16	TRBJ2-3	TGTGCTAGTGGTTTTAGCTCCCAAGGGAGCACAGATACGCAGTATTTT	CASGFSSQGSTDTQYF
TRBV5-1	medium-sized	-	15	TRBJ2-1	TGCGCCAGCAGCTTGAGGGAGAGCTCCTACAATGAGCAGTTCTTC	CASSLRESSYNEQFF
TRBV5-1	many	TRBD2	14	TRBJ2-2	TGCGCCAGCAGCTTAGCGGGGTTCACCGGGGAGCTGTTTTTT	CASSLAGFTGELFF
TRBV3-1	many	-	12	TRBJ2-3	TGTGCCAGCAGCCAGGGGGCAGATACGCAGTATTTT	CASSQGADTQYF
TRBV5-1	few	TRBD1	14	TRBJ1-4	TGCGCCAGCGTCAGACAGGGAACTAATGAAAAACTGTTTTTT	CASVRQGTNEKLFF
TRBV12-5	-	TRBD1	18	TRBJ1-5	TGTGCTAGTGGTTTTTGGACAGGGGGATATGTGAGCAATCAGCCCCAGCATTTT	CASGFWTGGYVSNQPQHF
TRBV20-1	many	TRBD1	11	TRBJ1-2	TGCAGTGCCAATGACAGGGCGGGCTACACCTTC	CSANDRAGYTF
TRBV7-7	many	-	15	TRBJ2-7	TGTGCTAGGGGGGCCCTGCGGATAAACTCCTACGAGCAGTACTTC	CARGALRINSYEQYF
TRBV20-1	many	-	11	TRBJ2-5	TGCAGTGCTAGCCAATTAGAGACCCAGTACTTC	CSASQLETQYF
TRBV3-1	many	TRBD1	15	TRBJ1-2	TGTGCCAGCAGCCAAGATGGTGACAGGGCCTATGGCTACACCTTC	CASSQDGDRAYGYTF
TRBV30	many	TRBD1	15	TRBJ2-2	TGTGCCTGGATCAAACGGGACAGGGCCACCGGGGAGCTGTTTTTT	CAWIKRDRATGELFF
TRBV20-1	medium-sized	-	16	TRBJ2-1	TGCAGTGCTGAAAACCGCCTGGCAAACTCCTACAATGAGCAGTTCTTC	CSAENRLANSYNEQFF
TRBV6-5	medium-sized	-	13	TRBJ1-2	TGTGCCAGCAGACCAGGACAGAACTATGGCTACACCTTC	CASRPGQNYGYTF
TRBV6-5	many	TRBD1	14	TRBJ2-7	TGTGCCAGCAGCCCCTGGGACAGTTCGCAAGAGCAGTACTTC	CASSPWDSSQEQYF
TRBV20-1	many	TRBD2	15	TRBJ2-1	TGCAGTGCTATTAGCGGGAGGGGGTCCTACAATGAGCAGTTCTTC	CSAISGRGSYNEQFF
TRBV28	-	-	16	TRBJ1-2	TGTGCCAGCAGTCCAATGTCGGTGGACCTCCTACAGTGCTACACCTTC	CASSPMSVDLLQCYTF
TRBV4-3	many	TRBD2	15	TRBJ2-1	TGCGCCAGCAGGTTGGACGCGGGGGGGCCGTATGAGCAGTTCTTC	CASRLDAGGPYEQFF
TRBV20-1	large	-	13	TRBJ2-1	TGCAGTGCTAGAGTTCCGGACTACAATGAGCAGTTCTTC	CSARVPDYNEQFF
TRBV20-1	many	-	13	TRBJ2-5	TGCAGTGCTAGACCCCCCTTGGAAGAGACCCAGTACTTC	CSARPPLEETQYF
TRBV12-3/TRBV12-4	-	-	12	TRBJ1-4	TGTGCCAGCTCAGGGGAGTCCGAAAAACTGTTTTTT	CASSGESEKLFF
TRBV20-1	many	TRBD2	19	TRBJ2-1	TGCAGTGCTAGGGGGCTAGCGGGGGGCTTGGTATCGGTATACAATGAGCAGTTCTTC	CSARGLAGGLVSVYNEQFF
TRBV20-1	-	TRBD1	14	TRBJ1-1	TGCAGTGCCGAGGGACAGGGGGCGGATACTGAAGCTTTCTTT	CSAEGQGADTEAFF
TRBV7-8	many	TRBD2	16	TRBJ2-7	TGTGCCAGCAGCTTAGCTTACGGTAGCGGGAGTTACGAGCAGTACTTC	CASSLAYGSGSYEQYF
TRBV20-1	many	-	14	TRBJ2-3	TGCAGTGCCGTTAGCGGCTCTAGCACAGATACGCAGTATTTT	CSAVSGSSTDTQYF
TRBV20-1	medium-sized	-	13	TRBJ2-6	TGCAGTGCTAGCCCCCCTGGGGCCAACGTCCTGACTTTC	CSASPPGANVLTF